The 10 T cell receptor beta chains below were found in one sample sequenced in a study of T-cell reconstitution after alpha-beta-depleted transplantation in children. Unique molecular identifiers were built into the TCRbeta library. TCRdb re-called the PCR reads with MiXCR, one entry per CDR3 protein. The top ten clones hold approximately 5% of a sample with fewer than 1 million distinct CDR3 sequences, less than 20% of them seen once. Here the sequenced sample was PBMCs, mostly from graft donor cells, taken 360 days after TCRalphabeta/CD19-depleted stem cell transplant. These TCRs come from a male patient between 5 and 17 years old who had a stem cell transplant for acute lymphoblastic leukemia, so the T cells may come from the graft donor.

The V call is TRBV7-9, the J call TRBJ2-1; TRBD2 aligns across 14 bases. CDR3 length: 15 amino acids. Unmatched junction bases numbered 8, after V lost 1 base and J lost 15 bases. The germline gives CDR1 SEHNR, CDR2 FQNEAQ (reference sequence). The CDR3, as DNA: TGTGCCAGCAGCTTAGTAGTGGGACTAGCGGGAGTCCGGTTCTTC. Translated, it gives CASSLVVGLAGVRFF.

The V and J genes are TRBV20-1 and TRBJ2-1; the D gene could be TRBD1 or TRBD2 (5 bases each). The germline CDR1 and CDR2 sequences are DFQATT and SNEGSKA (reference sequence). This CDR3 is built from 16 residues. V gave up 3 bases and J gave up 2 bases, with 17 bases separating them. This chain's CDR3 is CSASSGGGETYNEQFF. The CDR3 DNA reads as TGCAGTGCTAGTTCGGGTGGGGGAGAAACCTACAATGAGCAGTTCTTC.

The chain combines TRBV20-1 with TRBJ1-3; perhaps TRBD1 as D (6 bases). Germline V gene lookup returns CDR1 DFQATT and CDR2 SNEGSKA (reference sequence). The CDR3 covers 15 residues. V was shortened by 5 bases and J by 2 bases, with 16 bases between the two germline ends. The CDR3 DNA follows: TGCAGTGCTGAACGAGGGGGTCGGGCTGGAAACACCATATATTTT. Translated: CSAERGGRAGNTIYF.

The V gene is TRBV4-2, the J gene TRBJ2-3, with 9 bases aligning to TRBD2. Germline lookup yields CDR1 LGHNA and CDR2 YNFKEQ. The CDR3 contains 16 residues. The V segment lost 4 bases and the J segment 4 bases; nucleotides outside the gene matches: 9. The DNA for the CDR3 is TGTGCCAGCAGCCTAATTAGGACTAGCGACGCAGATACGCAGTATTTT. Translating it yields CASSLIRTSDADTQYF.

The chain couples TRBV29-1 to TRBJ2-3, with a tentative D call TRBD2 (6 bases). The germline CDR1 and CDR2 sequences are SQVTM and ANQGSEA. The V gene lost 2 bases and the J gene lost 2 bases, with 14 bases spanning the gap. The CDR3 has 15 amino acids. The CDR3 here is CSVELGGIYTDTQYF. The CDR3 nucleotides are TGCAGCGTTGAATTAGGAGGGATTTACACAGATACGCAGTATTTT.

This clonotype was found many times. The rearrangement uses TRBV27 and TRBJ2-3, with a weak D call TRBD1 (6 bases). Germline V gene lookup returns CDR1 MNHEY and CDR2 SMNVEV (reference sequence). This CDR3 is built from 13 residues. V shed 2 bases and J shed 4 bases, with 7 bases lying between them. CDR3 nucleotides: TGTGCCAGCAGTTTAACAGGGCCAGATACGCAGTATTTT. Residues: CASSLTGPDTQYF.

This clonotype was picked up a small number of times. This chain uses TRBV21-1 with TRBJ1-5. TRBV21-1 is recorded as a pseudogene. This CDR3 is built from 17 residues. DNA for the CDR3: TGTGCCAGCAGCAAAAACTCAAGCAGGCCTTTCAATCAGCCCCAGCATTTT. Its translation: CASSKNSSRPFNQPQHF.

V and J are TRBV5-6 and TRBJ1-1; TRBD1 agrees at 8 bases. CDR1 and CDR2 (germline): SGHDT, YYEEEE. Trimming took 4 bases from V and 5 from J; bases not matched to a gene: 10. The length of the CDR3 is 15 residues. CDR3 sequence: CASSPSTGGETEAFF. The DNA for the CDR3 is TGTGCCAGCAGCCCTAGTACAGGGGGGGAAACTGAAGCTTTCTTT.

The chain is built from TRBV6-5 and TRBJ2-7, with D tentatively TRBD1 (6 bases). V was clipped by 2 bases and J by 6 bases, with 8 bases between them. Germline loops: CDR1 MNHEY, CDR2 SVGAGI. This CDR3 has 12 residues. The CDR3 here is CASSYGGIEQYF. The CDR3 nucleotides are TGTGCCAGCAGTTACGGGGGCATCGAGCAGTACTTC.

Many counts were recorded for this clonotype. The J gene is TRBJ2-5, the V gene TRBV5-1, with 9 bases matching TRBD1. The germline V gene encodes CDR1 SGHRS and CDR2 YFSETQ. The V and J ends lost 4 bases and 6 bases, in that order; junction bases with no gene match: 16. CDR3 length: 17 residues. CDR3 sequence: CASSPDLRQGGAKTQYF. CDR3 bases: TGCGCCAGCAGCCCCGACCTAAGACAGGGGGGGGCCAAGACCCAGTACTTC.